Shown below are 8 T cell receptor beta chains from a single sample sequenced in a study of identical twins. TCRdb re-called the 5' RACE reads with MiXCR, one entry per CDR3 protein. Of some 500,000 distinct CDR3 sequences in the sample, about 13% were seen once. This sample also appeared in a second study, on yellow fever vaccine responses in identical twins.

Sequenced input: CD4+ T cells sorted from blood. Every receptor here comes from a young woman in good health.

The sample holds many counts of this clonotype. V gene TRBV20-1 combines with J gene TRBJ1-1; 7 positions agree with TRBD1. The V gene end was trimmed by 6 bases and the J gene end by 10 bases; junction bases not matched to a gene: 14. Germline V gives CDR1 DFQATT, CDR2 SNEGSKA (reference sequence). This CDR3 contains 13 residues. The CDR3 DNA reads as TGCAGTGCGAGGCCCACAGGGGAGAACAGAGCTTTCTTT. It specifies CSARPTGENRAFF.

The CDR3 is CASILAGGHNEQFF. The DNA for the CDR3 is TGCGCCAGCATCCTAGCGGGGGGCCACAATGAGCAGTTCTTC. V and J are TRBV5-1 and TRBJ2-1, with 11 bases fitting TRBD2. J gave up 5 bases and V 6 bases, and 4 bases lay outside the gene matches. The CDR3 is made up of 14 amino acids. Germline lookup yields CDR1 SGHRS and CDR2 YFSETQ.

The rearrangement joins TRBV20-1 to TRBJ2-2, with TRBD2 matching over 9 bases. V dropped 7 bases and J dropped 4; count of bases not matched to a gene: 13. Looked up from germline, CDR1 is DFQATT and CDR2 is SNEGSKA (reference sequence). This CDR3 spans 16 amino acids. The CDR3 region has the DNA TGCAGTGTCCCGTGGCGGGAGGGCCGAAGCACCGGGGAGCTGTTTTTT. Translated: CSVPWREGRSTGELFF.

The chain combines TRBV5-1 with TRBJ2-3; no definite D call. The germline V gene has CDR1 SGHRS and CDR2 YFSETQ. CDR3 length equals 15 residues. V dropped 3 bases and J dropped 2 bases, with 13 bases sitting between them. CDR3 nucleotides: TGCGCCAGCAGCTCACTGGAGCTTAACACAGATACGCAGTATTTT. Encoded protein: CASSSLELNTDTQYF.

This clonotype was seen a few times. The genes are TRBV20-1 and TRBJ2-4, with 11 bases fitting TRBD2. V shed 6 bases and J 2 bases; nucleotides not matched to a gene: 6. Germline-derived CDR1 and CDR2 are DFQATT and SNEGSKA (reference sequence). The CDR3 contains 15 residues. The CDR3 sequence: CSALAGGHSKNIQYF. CDR3 DNA: TGCAGTGCCTTAGCGGGGGGGCATTCCAAAAACATTCAGTACTTC.

The chain combines TRBV5-1 with TRBJ2-2; TRBD2 matches 12 bases. The germline V gene has CDR1 SGHRS and CDR2 YFSETQ. With 3 bases clipped from V and 5 bases from J, the junction kept 11 bases outside the gene matches. This CDR3 has 18 amino acids. CDR3 in amino acids: CASSSGLAGLTETGELFF. The CDR3 DNA reads as TGCGCCAGCAGCTCGGGACTAGCGGGTCTAACGGAGACCGGGGAGCTGTTTTTT.

This clonotype has more than one count but fewer than ten. The chain joins TRBV11-2 to TRBJ2-2; 7 bases fit TRBD2. Looked up from germline, CDR1 is SGHAT and CDR2 is FQNNGV. The CDR3 is made up of 16 amino acids. V shed 2 bases and J 6 bases; nucleotides not matched to a gene: 9. CDR3 sequence reads: CASSLLRTSLAGELFF. The CDR3, as DNA: TGTGCCAGCAGCTTATTGAGGACTAGTTTGGCCGGGGAGCTGTTTTTT.

This chain connects TRBV5-1 to TRBJ2-1; 7 nucleotides agree with TRBD1. CDR1 is SGHRS and CDR2 is YFSETQ in the germline V gene. The CDR3 is made up of 15 amino acids. Trimming at V came to 4 bases and at J to 1 base, leaving 5 bases not matched to a gene. The DNA of the CDR3 is TGCGCCAGCAGCCCCGAGGGGGCTTCCTACAATGAGCAGTTCTTC. Translated, it gives CASSPEGASYNEQFF.